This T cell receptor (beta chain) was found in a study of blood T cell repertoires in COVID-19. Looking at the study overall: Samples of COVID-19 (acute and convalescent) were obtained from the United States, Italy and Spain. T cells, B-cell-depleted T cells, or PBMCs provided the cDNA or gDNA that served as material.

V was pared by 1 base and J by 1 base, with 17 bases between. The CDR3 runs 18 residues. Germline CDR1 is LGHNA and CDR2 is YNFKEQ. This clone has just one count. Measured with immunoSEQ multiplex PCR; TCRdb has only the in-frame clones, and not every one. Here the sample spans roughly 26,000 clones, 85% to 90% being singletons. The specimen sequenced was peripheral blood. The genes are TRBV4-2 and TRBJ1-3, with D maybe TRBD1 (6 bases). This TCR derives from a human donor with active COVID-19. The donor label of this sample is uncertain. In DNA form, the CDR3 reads TGTGCCAGCAGCCAAGTGGGTGGCAGGGGAAAATCTGGAAACACCATATATTTT. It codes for CASSQVGGRGKSGNTIYF.